This T cell receptor (beta chain) appears in the sequencing data of a study of CD8 T cell repertoires and HIV-1 epitope variants. Study-level information: Separate wells received one of Twenty-five Gag or Nef variant peptides.

In regard to this clone: The antigen is undetermined.

Some clones are missing from TCRdb's copy, which holds only in-frame ones; the method was immunoSEQ multiplex PCR. This table holds fewer than 6,000 clones, roughly 65% found once. The CDR3 has 14 residues. Germline CDR1 SNHLY, CDR2 FYNNEI. With 4 bases removed from V and 5 bases from J, the gap between germline ends came to 15 bases. The receptor's source is a male donor with HIV. The specimen was cultured CD8+ T cells derived from PBMCs. This rearrangement joins TRBV2 to TRBJ2-7; D may be TRBD1 (6 bases). CDR3 bases: TGTGCCAGCAGTGCGAGGGGGTCCCCCCACGAGCAGTACTTC. Translating gives CASSARGSPHEQYF. Full variable domain (rest looked up from reference TRBV2 and TRBJ2-7): EPEVTQTPSHQVTQMGQEVILRCVPISNHLYFYWYRQILGQKVEFLVSFYNNEISEKSEIFDDQFSVERPDGSNFTLKIRSTKLEDSAMYFCASSARGSPHEQYFGPGTRLTVT.